This T cell receptor beta chain is from a study of cytomegalovirus exposure and HLA in healthy donors. General observations from the study: The authors later linked a missense DCLRE1C variant to TCR beta V- and J-gene trimming. Investigators reported approximately 170 TCR beta chains as tied to cytomegalovirus. No immune exposure information besides CMV serostatus was available.

Trimming removed 0 bases from V and 0 bases from J, with 9 bases in between. The CDR3 runs 15 residues. Germline V CDR1 and CDR2: SGHDT, YYEEEE. The PCR contained 60 Vbeta and 13 Jbeta primers. Profiled with immunoSEQ multiplex PCR; TCRdb holds only in-frame clones, not every one. The table has under 150,000 clones, roughly 80% seen once. Each donor's status was that of a healthy bone marrow donor. As concerns this clone: Antigen specificity is unknown.

This receptor was obtained from a man aged 30 to 45 in good health and CMV-seronegative. The source material was PBMCs. The chain couples TRBV5-6 to TRBJ1-2; D is uncertain. DNA of the CDR3: TGTGCCAGCAGCTTGGGGGCAGTGACTAACTATGGCTACACCTTC. Its protein product is CASSLGAVTNYGYTF.